One T cell receptor beta chain is described in this entry. Its antigen is as yet unknown. The identical CDR3 is also encoded by other nucleotide sequences in the sample. This specimen comes from a study of cytomegalovirus exposure and HLA in healthy donors. 13 Jbeta primers and 60 Vbeta primers were used for the PCR. Assay used: immunoSEQ multiplex PCR; TCRdb lists only in-frame clones, some missing. This table holds about 200,000 clones, roughly three quarters found once. Study outcomes and limitations: Prior analysis indicated that the majority of TCR beta V segments exhibited productivity approximately 87% or approximately 30% of the time. Later analysis revealed greater clonal expansion in HLA-associated TCR beta chains than in equally common others. When presence/absence was analysed, sequencing depth was taken to be roughly uniform across donors.

Germline V gene lookup returns CDR1 KGHSH and CDR2 LQKENI. Trimming removed 3 bases at V and 1 base at J, with 9 bases between. The CDR3 totals 14 residues. The sequenced sample consisted of PBMCs. The sequence came from a man aged 45-65 years in good health and CMV-seronegative. The rearrangement joins TRBV18 to TRBJ1-1; D may be TRBD1 (6 bases). The CDR3 spells CASSPPRGNTEAFF. DNA for the CDR3: TGTGCCAGCTCACCTCCCAGGGGGAACACTGAAGCTTTCTTT.